One and the same sample provided the 9 T cell receptor beta chains below, sequenced in a study of Graves' ophthalmopathy and Graves' hyperthyroidism. Amplifying from RNA transcripts, the study obtained TCR beta CDR3 regions. The workflow started with a first-round RT-PCR run with HTBI primers and then moved on to a second-round multiplex PCR. TCRdb reprocessed the multiplex PCR reads with MiXCR, giving one entry per CDR3 protein. The sample has some 250,000 distinct CDR3 sequences, about 46% seen once. Sequenced: peripheral blood. These receptors came from an adult man with Graves' ophthalmopathy.

Of note for this clonotype: Its ends do not fully match the called genes, so a read error is possible. The chain joins TRBV10-3 to TRBJ1-5; weak D call: TRBD1 (5 bases). The CDR3 covers 17 residues. Germline V gene sequence: CDR1 ENHRY, CDR2 SYGVKD. The CDR3: CASSPKGRVYSNQPQHF. Written as DNA, the CDR3 is TGTGCCAGCAGTCCAAAGGGACGAGTCTATAGCAATCAGCCCCAGCATTTT.

Regarding this clonotype: As the CDR3 is not closed by the conserved phenylalanine or tryptophan, this likely results from a read error. This chain connects TRBV29-1 to TRBJ2-7, with 7 positions matching TRBD1. Trimming took 4 bases from V and 1 from J; bases not matched to a gene: 7. The CDR3 runs 14 residues. Germline V gene data show CDR1 as SQVTM and CDR2 as ANQGSEA. The DNA for the CDR3 is TGCAGCGTTGCTCCCGGGGACAGTTCCTACGAGCAGTACCTC. Its protein product is CSVAPGDSSYEQYL.

The genes are TRBV2 and TRBJ2-6; 10 bases are shared with TRBD1. V trimming: 7 bases; J trimming: 0 bases; junction bases outside the gene matches: 6. The germline CDR1 and CDR2 sequences are SNHLY and FYNNEI. This CDR3 region has 17 residues. The CDR3 loop reads CASTRQGAHSGANVLTF. CDR3 DNA sequence: TGTGCCAGCACCCGACAGGGGGCACACTCTGGGGCCAACGTCCTGACTTTC.

V gene TRBV5-1 combines with J gene TRBJ1-1; 7 bases are a match to TRBD1. This CDR3 region has 13 residues. J was trimmed by 4 bases and V by 4 bases; bases with no gene match: 4. Germline V gene lookup returns CDR1 SGHRS and CDR2 YFSETQ. The chain's CDR3 is CASSDGQVTEAFF. DNA for the CDR3: TGCGCCAGCAGCGACGGACAGGTCACTGAAGCTTTCTTT.

This chain links TRBV2 with TRBJ1-6; D possibly corresponds to TRBD1 (5 bases). V was clipped by 6 bases and J by 0 bases, with 12 bases between them. The length of the CDR3 is 16 residues. CDR1 and CDR2 (germline): SNHLY, FYNNEI. The CDR3 loop reads CASSSGRNSYNSPLHF. The CDR3 DNA reads TGTGCCAGCAGCTCAGGGAGGAACTCCTATAATTCACCCCTCCACTTT.

This clonotype showed up just a few times. The genes are TRBV10-3 and TRBJ2-5; D is ambiguous. Germline V gives CDR1 ENHRY, CDR2 SYGVKD. V dropped 7 bases and J dropped 5 bases, with 17 bases sitting between them. This CDR3 contains 14 residues. This CDR3 reads CAITKTLGEETQYF. Written as DNA, the CDR3 is TGTGCCATCACGAAGACTCTCGGAGAGGAGACCCAGTACTTC.

This chain uses TRBV10-1 with TRBJ2-2, with a weak D call TRBD2 (5 bases). CDR1 is WNHNN, CDR2 SYGVQD, per germline (reference sequence). CDR3 length: 15 amino acids. Trimming cost V 9 bases and J 6 bases, with 20 bases left between them. CDR3 sequence reads: CASSFEGAGAGELFF. CDR3 nucleotides: TGCGCCAGTAGCTTCGAGGGAGCTGGGGCCGGGGAGCTGTTTTTT.

This clonotype was counted a few times. The rearrangement links TRBV6-2 or TRBV6-3 to TRBJ2-7, with 7 bases matching TRBD2. Unmatched junction bases numbered 7, after V lost 5 bases and J lost 0 bases. The CDR3 length is 15 residues. CDR1 and CDR2 from the germline V gene are MNHEY and SVGEGT. In DNA form, the CDR3 reads TGTGCCAGCAGTCACCCCAGCGGGACCTCCTACGAGCAGTACTTC. As protein: CASSHPSGTSYEQYF.

This clonotype was found a few times. The chain has TRBV20-1 and TRBJ1-1; D gene uncertain. V lost 3 bases, J lost 1 base, and 18 bases lay in between. Germline V CDR1 and CDR2: DFQATT, SNEGSKA (reference sequence). This CDR3 spans 16 amino acids. The CDR3 region has the DNA TGCAGTGCTAGCCCCTTGGGAGAGGGCGGGAACACTGAAGCTTTCTTT. Protein sequence: CSASPLGEGGNTEAFF.